This TCR beta chain appears in the sequencing data of a study of shared clonotypes between healthy human individuals. Study-wide background: A donor's plate count was three for CD4 naive and three for CD4 memory; CD8 naive had two and CD8 memory one. Points from the study as a whole: It was observed that 5% to 6% of naive CD4 clonotypes were shared across several donors. At large depth, rarefaction still showed sorted-subset sequencing to be incomplete. The sampled material consisted only of blood, and tissue repertoires are likely to differ.

The naive CD8 subset, CD45RO-negative cells positively selected for CCR7, excluded terminally differentiated effector memory CD45RA+ cells. Germline V gene data show CDR1 as SGHAT and CDR2 as FQNNGV. This CDR3 region has 13 residues. Trimming shortened V by 5 bases and J by 2 bases, and 10 bases separated the two germline ends. In regard to this clone: Its antigen remains unidentified.

Assay: immunoSEQ multiplex PCR; the TCRdb copy retains only in-frame clones and omits some. The sample carries millions of clones, about 94% recorded once. The V gene is TRBV11-2, the J gene TRBJ2-7; TRBD1 or TRBD2 may be the D gene (6 bases each). The TCR originated in a man between 18 and 35 years old in good health. Material: naive CD8+ T cells sorted from blood. For the CDR3, the DNA is TGTGCCAGCAGCCAAAGGGGGGCCTACGAGCAGTACTTC. Protein product: CASSQRGAYEQYF. Together with reference TRBV11-2 and TRBJ2-7, the CDR3 gives the full variable domain: EAGVAQSPRYKIIEKRQSVAFWCNPISGHATLYWYQQILGQGPKLLIQFQNNGVVDDSQLPKDRFSAERLKGVDSTLKIQPAKLEDSAVYLCASSQRGAYEQYFGPGTRLTVT.